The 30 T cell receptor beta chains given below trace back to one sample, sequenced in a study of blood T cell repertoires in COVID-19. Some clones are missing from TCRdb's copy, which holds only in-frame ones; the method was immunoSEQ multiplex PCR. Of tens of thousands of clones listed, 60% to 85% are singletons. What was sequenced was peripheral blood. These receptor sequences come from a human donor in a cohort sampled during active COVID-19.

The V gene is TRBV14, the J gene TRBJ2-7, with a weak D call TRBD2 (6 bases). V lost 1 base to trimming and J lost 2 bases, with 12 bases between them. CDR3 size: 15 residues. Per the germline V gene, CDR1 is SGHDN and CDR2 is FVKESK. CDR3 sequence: CASSQVAALTYEQYF. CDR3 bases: TGTGCCAGCAGCCAAGTAGCGGCGTTGACCTACGAGCAGTACTTC.

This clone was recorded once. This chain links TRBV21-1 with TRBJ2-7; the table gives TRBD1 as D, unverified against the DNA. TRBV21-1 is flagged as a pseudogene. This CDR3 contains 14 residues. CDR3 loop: CANTRQVWGYEQYF. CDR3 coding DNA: TGTGCCAACACTAGACAGGTATGGGGCTACGAGCAGTACTTC.

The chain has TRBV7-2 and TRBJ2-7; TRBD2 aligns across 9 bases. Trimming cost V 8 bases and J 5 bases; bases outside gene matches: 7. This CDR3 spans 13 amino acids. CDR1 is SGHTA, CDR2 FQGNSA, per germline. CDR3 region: CASARGGTNEQYF. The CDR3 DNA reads TGTGCCAGCGCGCGGGGGGGAACGAACGAGCAGTACTTC.

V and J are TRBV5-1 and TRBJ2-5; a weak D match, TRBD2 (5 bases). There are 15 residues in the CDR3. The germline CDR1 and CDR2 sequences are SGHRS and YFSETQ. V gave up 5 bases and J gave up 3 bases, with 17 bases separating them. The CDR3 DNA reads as TGCGCCAGCAGTTATGGAGGCGCAAATGAAGAGACCCAGTACTTC. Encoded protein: CASSYGGANEETQYF.

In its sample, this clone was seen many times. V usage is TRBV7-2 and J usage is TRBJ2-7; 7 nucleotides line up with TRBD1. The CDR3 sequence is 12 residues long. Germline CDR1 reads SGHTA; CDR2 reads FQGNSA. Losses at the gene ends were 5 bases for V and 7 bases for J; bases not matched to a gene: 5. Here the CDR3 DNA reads TGTGCCAGCAGCCATACAGGGGTTGAGCAGTACTTC. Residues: CASSHTGVEQYF.

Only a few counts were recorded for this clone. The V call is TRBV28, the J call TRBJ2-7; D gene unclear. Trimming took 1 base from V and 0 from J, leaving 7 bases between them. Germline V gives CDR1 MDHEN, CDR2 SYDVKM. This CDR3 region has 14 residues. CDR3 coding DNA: TGTGCCAGCAGTTTATTAACAAACTCCTACGAGCAGTACTTC. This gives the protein CASSLLTNSYEQYF. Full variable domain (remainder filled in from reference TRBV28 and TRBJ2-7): DVKVTQSSRYLVKRTGEKVFLECVQDMDHENMFWYRQDPGLGLRLIYFSYDVKMKEKGDIPEGYSVSREKKERFSLILESASTNQTSMYLCASSLLTNSYEQYFGPGTRLTVT.

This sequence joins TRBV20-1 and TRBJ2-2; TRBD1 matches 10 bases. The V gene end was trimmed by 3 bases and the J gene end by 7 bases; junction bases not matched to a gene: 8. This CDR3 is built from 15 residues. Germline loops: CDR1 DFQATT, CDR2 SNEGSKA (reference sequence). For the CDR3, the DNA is TGCAGTGCTAGTCATCCGGGACAGGGGAACGGGGAGCTGTTTTTT. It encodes CSASHPGQGNGELFF.

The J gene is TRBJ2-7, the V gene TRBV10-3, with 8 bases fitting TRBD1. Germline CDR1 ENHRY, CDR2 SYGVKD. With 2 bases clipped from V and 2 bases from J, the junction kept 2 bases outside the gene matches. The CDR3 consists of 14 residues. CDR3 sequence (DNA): TGTGCCATCAGTGAGGGACAGGGCCCCTACGAGCAGTACTTC. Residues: CAISEGQGPYEQYF.

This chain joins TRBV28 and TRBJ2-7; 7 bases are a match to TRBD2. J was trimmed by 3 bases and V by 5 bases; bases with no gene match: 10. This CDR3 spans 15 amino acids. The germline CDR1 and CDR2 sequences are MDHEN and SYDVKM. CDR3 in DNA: TGTGCCAGCAGTCCCCGGGTAGCGGGCCTCTACGAGCAGTACTTC. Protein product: CASSPRVAGLYEQYF. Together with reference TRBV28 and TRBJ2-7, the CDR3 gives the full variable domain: DVKVTQSSRYLVKRTGEKVFLECVQDMDHENMFWYRQDPGLGLRLIYFSYDVKMKEKGDIPEGYSVSREKKERFSLILESASTNQTSMYLCASSPRVAGLYEQYFGPGTRLTVT.

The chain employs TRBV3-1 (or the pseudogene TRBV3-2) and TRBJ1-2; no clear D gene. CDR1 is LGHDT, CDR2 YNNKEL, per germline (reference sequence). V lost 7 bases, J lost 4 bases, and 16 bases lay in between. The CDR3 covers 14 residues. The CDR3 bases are TGTGCCAGCAAAGGCGGATCCTATTCCTATGGCTACACCTTC. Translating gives CASKGGSYSYGYTF.

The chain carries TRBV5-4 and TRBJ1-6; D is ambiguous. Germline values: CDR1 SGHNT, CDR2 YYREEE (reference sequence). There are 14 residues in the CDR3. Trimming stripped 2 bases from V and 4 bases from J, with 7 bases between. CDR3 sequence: CASSFKSYNSPLHF. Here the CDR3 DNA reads TGTGCCAGCAGCTTCAAGAGTTATAATTCACCCCTCCACTTT.

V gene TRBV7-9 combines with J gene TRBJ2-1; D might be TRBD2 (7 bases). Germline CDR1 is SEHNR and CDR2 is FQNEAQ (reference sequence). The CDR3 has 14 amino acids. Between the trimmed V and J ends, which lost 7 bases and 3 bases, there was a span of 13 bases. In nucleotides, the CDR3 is TGTGCCAGCATCCTAAGGGGGGGCTACAATGAGCAGTTCTTC. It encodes CASILRGGYNEQFF.

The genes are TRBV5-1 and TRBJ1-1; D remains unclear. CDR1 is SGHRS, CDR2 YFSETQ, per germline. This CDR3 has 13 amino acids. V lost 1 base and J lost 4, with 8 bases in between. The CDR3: CASSLLESTEAFF. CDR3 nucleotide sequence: TGCGCCAGCAGCTTGCTAGAGAGCACTGAAGCTTTCTTT.

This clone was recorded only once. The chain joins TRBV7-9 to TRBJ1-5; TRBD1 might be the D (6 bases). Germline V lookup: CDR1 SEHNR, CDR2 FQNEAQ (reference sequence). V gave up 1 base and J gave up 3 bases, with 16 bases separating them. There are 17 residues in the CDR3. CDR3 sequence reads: CASSLETGTGPNQPQHF. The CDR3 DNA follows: TGTGCCAGCAGCTTAGAAACAGGGACGGGCCCCAATCAGCCCCAGCATTTT.

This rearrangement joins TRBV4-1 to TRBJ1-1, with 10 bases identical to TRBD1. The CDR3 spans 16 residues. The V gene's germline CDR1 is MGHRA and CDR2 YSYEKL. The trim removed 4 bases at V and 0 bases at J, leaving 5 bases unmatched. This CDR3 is CASSPLGTGVNTEAFF. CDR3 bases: TGCGCCAGCAGCCCCTTGGGGACAGGGGTGAACACTGAAGCTTTCTTT.

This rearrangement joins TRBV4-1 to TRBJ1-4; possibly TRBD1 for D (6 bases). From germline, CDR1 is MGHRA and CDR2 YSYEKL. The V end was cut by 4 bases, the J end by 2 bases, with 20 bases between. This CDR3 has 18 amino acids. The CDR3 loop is CASSPDRGGWKTNEKLFF. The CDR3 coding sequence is TGCGCCAGCAGCCCCGACCGCGGGGGCTGGAAGACTAATGAAAAACTGTTTTTT.

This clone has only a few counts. CDR3 DNA: TGTGCCAGCAGCTTAGGCATAGGACAGGGCAGCACTGAAGCTTTCTTT. This sequence encodes CASSLGIGQGSTEAFF. The chain carries TRBV7-9 and TRBJ1-1; 8 nucleotides line up with TRBD1. The CDR3 is 16 residues long. Germline values: CDR1 SEHNR, CDR2 FQNEAQ (reference sequence). V dropped 1 base and J dropped 4; count of bases not matched to a gene: 8.

CDR3 in DNA: TGTGCCAGCAGCCAAGACGGGGGACTAGCGGGAATTACGCAGTATTTT. Its translation is CASSQDGGLAGITQYF. The V call is TRBV4-2, the J call TRBJ2-3, with 13 nucleotides matching TRBD2. The junction had 5 bases not matched to a gene; V was cut back by 0 bases and J by 8 bases. The CDR3 spans 16 residues. Looked up from germline, CDR1 is LGHNA and CDR2 is YNFKEQ.

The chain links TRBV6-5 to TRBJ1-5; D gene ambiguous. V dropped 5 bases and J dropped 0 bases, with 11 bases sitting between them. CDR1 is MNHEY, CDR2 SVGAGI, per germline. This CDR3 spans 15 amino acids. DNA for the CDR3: TGTGCCAGCAGTCTCTCCTGGCATAGCAATCAGCCCCAGCATTTT. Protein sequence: CASSLSWHSNQPQHF.

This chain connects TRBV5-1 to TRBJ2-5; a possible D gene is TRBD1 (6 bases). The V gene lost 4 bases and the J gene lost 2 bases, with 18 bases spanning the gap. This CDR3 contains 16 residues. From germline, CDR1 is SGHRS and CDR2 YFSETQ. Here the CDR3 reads CASSPITGYPQETQYF. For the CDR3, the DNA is TGCGCCAGCAGCCCCATCACAGGGTATCCGCAAGAGACCCAGTACTTC. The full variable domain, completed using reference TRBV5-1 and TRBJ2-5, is KAGVTQTPRYLIKTRGQQVTLSCSPISGHRSVSWYQQTPGQGLQFLFEYFSETQRNKGNFPGRFSGRQFSNSRSEMNVSTLELGDSALYLCASSPITGYPQETQYFGPGTRLLVL.

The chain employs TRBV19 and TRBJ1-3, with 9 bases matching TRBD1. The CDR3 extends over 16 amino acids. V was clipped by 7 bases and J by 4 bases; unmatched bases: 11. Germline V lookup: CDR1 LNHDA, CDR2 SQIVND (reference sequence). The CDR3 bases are TGTGCCAGTACCCTCGTGGACAGGGGTGCAGGAAACACCATATATTTT. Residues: CASTLVDRGAGNTIYF. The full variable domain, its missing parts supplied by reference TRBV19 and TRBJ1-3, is DGGITQSPKYLFRKEGQNVTLSCEQNLNHDAMYWYRQDPGQGLRLIYYSQIVNDFQKGDIAEGYSVSREKKESFPLTVTSAQKNPTAFYLCASTLVDRGAGNTIYFGEGSWLTVV.

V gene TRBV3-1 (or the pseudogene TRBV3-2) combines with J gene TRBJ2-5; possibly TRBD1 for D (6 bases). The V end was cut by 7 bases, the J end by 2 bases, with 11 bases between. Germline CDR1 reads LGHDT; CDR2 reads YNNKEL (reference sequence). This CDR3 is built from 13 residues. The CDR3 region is CASIDRIQETQYF. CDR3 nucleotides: TGTGCCAGCATCGACAGGATTCAAGAGACCCAGTACTTC.

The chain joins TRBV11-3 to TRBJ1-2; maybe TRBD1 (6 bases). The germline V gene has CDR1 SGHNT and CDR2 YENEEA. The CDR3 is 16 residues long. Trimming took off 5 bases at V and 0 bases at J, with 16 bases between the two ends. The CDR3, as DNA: TGTGCCAGCAGCCGGACAGCCCATCTCCCTAACTATGGCTACACCTTC. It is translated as CASSRTAHLPNYGYTF.

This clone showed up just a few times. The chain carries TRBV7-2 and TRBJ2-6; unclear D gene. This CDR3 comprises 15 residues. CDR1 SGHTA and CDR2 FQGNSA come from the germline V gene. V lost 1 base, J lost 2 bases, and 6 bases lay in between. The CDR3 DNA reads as TGTGCCAGCAGCTTAGTAGGAGCTGGGGCCAACGTCCTGACTTTC. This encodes CASSLVGAGANVLTF.

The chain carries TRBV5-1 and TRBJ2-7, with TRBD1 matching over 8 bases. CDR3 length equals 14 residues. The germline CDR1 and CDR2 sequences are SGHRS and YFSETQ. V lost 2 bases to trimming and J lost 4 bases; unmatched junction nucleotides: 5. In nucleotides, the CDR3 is TGCGCCAGCAGCTTCGGACAGGGTATGTACGAGCAGTACTTC. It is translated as CASSFGQGMYEQYF.

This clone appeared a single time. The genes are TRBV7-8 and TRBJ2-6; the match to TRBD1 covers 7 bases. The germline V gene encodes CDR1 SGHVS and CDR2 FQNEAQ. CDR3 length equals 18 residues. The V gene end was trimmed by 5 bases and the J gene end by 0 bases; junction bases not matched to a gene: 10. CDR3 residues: CASSHARDSPSGANVLTF. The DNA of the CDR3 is TGTGCCAGCAGCCATGCCCGGGACAGCCCCTCTGGGGCCAACGTCCTGACTTTC.

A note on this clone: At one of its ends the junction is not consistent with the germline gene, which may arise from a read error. The DNA of the CDR3 is TGTGCTAGCAGCCTACGACAGGATGAAAAACTGTTTTTT. Translating it yields CASSLRQDEKLFF. The chain couples TRBV7-7 to TRBJ1-4; perhaps TRBD1 as D (6 bases). The V gene's germline CDR1 is SSHAT and CDR2 FNYEAQ (reference sequence). This CDR3 region has 13 residues. Supplemented by reference TRBV7-7 and TRBJ1-4, the full variable domain reads GAGVSQSPRYKVTKRGQDVTLRCDPISSHATLYWYQQALGQGPEFLTYFNYEAQPDKSGLPSDRFSAERPEGSISTLTIQRTEQRDSAMYRCASSLRQDEKLFFGSGTQLSVL.

The CDR3 sequence is CASSQVLIGTGANVLTF. CDR3 DNA sequence: TGTGCCAGCAGCCAAGTGTTAATCGGGACTGGGGCCAACGTCCTGACTTTC. V usage is TRBV3-1 (or the pseudogene TRBV3-2) and J usage is TRBJ2-6; perhaps TRBD2 as D (5 bases). V lost 1 base and J lost 2, with 12 bases in between. CDR1 and CDR2 (germline): LGHDT, YNNKEL (reference sequence). There are 17 residues in the CDR3.

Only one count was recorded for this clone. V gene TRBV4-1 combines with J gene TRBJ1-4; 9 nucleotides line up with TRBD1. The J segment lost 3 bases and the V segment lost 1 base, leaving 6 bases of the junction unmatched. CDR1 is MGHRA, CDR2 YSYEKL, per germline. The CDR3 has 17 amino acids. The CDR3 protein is CASSQGPRTGANEKLFF. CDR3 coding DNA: TGCGCCAGCAGCCAAGGCCCGAGGACAGGGGCTAATGAAAAACTGTTTTTT.

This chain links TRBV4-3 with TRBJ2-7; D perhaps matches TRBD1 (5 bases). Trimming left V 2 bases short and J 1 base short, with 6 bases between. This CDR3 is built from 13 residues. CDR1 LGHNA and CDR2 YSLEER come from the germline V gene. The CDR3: CASSQRQSYEQYF. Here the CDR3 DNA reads TGCGCCAGCAGCCAAAGACAGTCCTACGAGCAGTACTTC.